By proportion, the clone carrying this T cell receptor beta chain is medium-sized (0.01 to 0.1%). The antigen remains unidentified. Specified time point: sample taken at primary tumor resection. This entry is derived from a study of spatial heterogeneity in lung cancer. Study-level findings and limits: Tumoral mutation counts were tracked by counts of expanded intratumoral alpha and beta TCRs.

TCRdb reprocessed the 5' RACE reads with MiXCR, giving one entry per CDR3 protein. This sample has about 11,000 distinct CDR3 sequences, with 5% to 5.5% found just once. Trimming shortened V by 5 bases and J by 3 bases, and 13 bases separated the two germline ends. The CDR3 consists of 15 residues. Germline V CDR1 and CDR2: SEHNR, FQNEAQ (reference sequence). This chain connects TRBV7-9 to TRBJ2-2; possible D gene TRBD1, 5 bases. Sequenced material: lung tumor tissue, taken at surgery. The source of this sequence is a male donor with early-stage non-small cell lung cancer. The CDR3 protein is CASSPGQGDTGELFF. CDR3 nucleotide sequence: TGTGCCAGCAGCCCTGGACAAGGGGACACCGGGGAGCTGTTTTTT.